A single sample is the source of the 30 T cell receptor beta chains below, sequenced in a study of T cells in Graves' hyperthyroidism and ophthalmopathy. The investigators amplified TCR beta CDR3 regions from RNA transcripts. TCR CDR3 regions were first amplified by RT-PCR with HTBI primers. TCRdb processed the multiplex PCR reads anew with MiXCR; each CDR3 protein has one entry. This table has fewer than 200,000 distinct CDR3 sequences, approximately 9% appearing once. Sequences were obtained from blood. The receptors derive from a woman younger than 35 with Graves' hyperthyroidism that later progressed to Graves' ophthalmopathy.

This clonotype was counted at least ten times. The rearrangement uses TRBV11-2 and TRBJ2-5; 10 positions match TRBD2. The CDR3 spans 18 residues. Trimming removed 4 bases from V and 7 bases from J; junction bases left unmatched: 18. Per the germline V gene, CDR1 is SGHAT and CDR2 is FQNNGV. In DNA form, the CDR3 reads TGTGCCAGCAGCTCCCCTTACCGACTAGCGGGCGAGACGGGGACCCAGTACTTC. Translated: CASSSPYRLAGETGTQYF.

This clonotype was observed at least ten times. The J gene is TRBJ2-7, the V gene TRBV28, with D unclear. The germline V gene encodes CDR1 MDHEN and CDR2 SYDVKM. The CDR3 loop spans 14 amino acids. Trimming removed 2 bases from V and 0 bases from J, with 8 bases in between. The CDR3 protein is CASSLGQISYEQYF. The CDR3 DNA follows: TGTGCCAGCAGTTTAGGGCAGATCTCCTACGAGCAGTACTTC.

This clonotype was recorded many times. The chain links TRBV7-3 to TRBJ2-2, with TRBD1 matching over 10 bases. Looked up from germline, CDR1 is SGHTA and CDR2 is FQGTGA. The J segment lost 3 bases and the V segment lost 4 bases, leaving 5 bases of the junction unmatched. The CDR3 is made up of 16 amino acids. For the CDR3, the DNA is TGTGCCAGCAGCTATTCCGGGACAGGGGACACCGGGGAGCTGTTTTTT. Its translation is CASSYSGTGDTGELFF.

J is TRBJ2-7 and V is TRBV6-4; no reliable D call. Germline values: CDR1 MRHNA, CDR2 SNTAGT. There are 14 residues in the CDR3. Trimming stripped 4 bases from V and 0 bases from J, with 10 bases between. In DNA, the CDR3 is TGTGCCAGCAGTGTGGCTAGGTCCTCCTACGAGCAGTACTTC. Translation gives CASSVARSSYEQYF.

There are many counts of this clonotype. The CDR3 DNA sequence: TGTGCCAGCAGCCGATCCACTAGAACAAGCACAGATACGCAGTATTTT. This codes for CASSRSTRTSTDTQYF. V gene TRBV7-9 combines with J gene TRBJ2-3, with D perhaps TRBD2 (5 bases). The ends were cut back, 5 bases at V and 0 bases at J, with 15 bases in the middle. Germline CDR1 SEHNR, CDR2 FQNEAQ (reference sequence). This CDR3 comprises 16 residues.

This clonotype was picked up many times. This CDR3 is CASSLEAGPMGTEAFF. For the CDR3, the DNA is TGTGCCAGCAGCTTAGAGGCAGGACCCATGGGAACTGAAGCTTTCTTT. The rearrangement links TRBV11-2 to TRBJ1-1; D is unclear. The CDR3 sequence is 16 residues long. Per the germline V gene, CDR1 is SGHAT and CDR2 is FQNNGV. V shed 0 bases and J shed 5 bases, with 16 bases lying between them.

This clonotype was counted ten times or more. V and J are TRBV12-3 or TRBV12-4 and TRBJ2-1, with TRBD1 as a possible D gene (6 bases). V lost 5 bases and J 8 bases, leaving 10 bases between the germline ends. The CDR3 has 12 amino acids. The CDR3 DNA sequence: TGTGCCAGCAGTGTCAGGGGCCATGAGCAGTTCTTC. Its translation: CASSVRGHEQFF.

This clonotype was found many times. The chain combines TRBV5-1 with TRBJ2-7; no definite D call. Trimming cost V 0 bases and J 4 bases, with 8 bases left between them. The germline CDR1 and CDR2 sequences are SGHRS and YFSETQ. CDR3 length equals 13 residues. The CDR3 loop reads CASSLDSLYEQYF. The CDR3 DNA reads TGCGCCAGCAGCTTGGATTCCCTATACGAGCAGTACTTC.

The V call is TRBV7-9, the J call TRBJ2-1; maybe TRBD2 (5 bases). CDR3 size: 16 residues. CDR1 SEHNR and CDR2 FQNEAQ come from the germline V gene (reference sequence). V was cut by 1 base and J by 7 bases, with 17 bases left in between. The CDR3 nucleotides read TGTGCCAGCAGCTTAGTACACGGACCAGCGGCGAATGAGCAGTTCTTC. As protein: CASSLVHGPAANEQFF.

In this sample, this clonotype turned up a few times. The chain employs TRBV29-1 and TRBJ2-5; D is ambiguous. From germline, CDR1 is SQVTM and CDR2 ANQGSEA. Trimming cost V 2 bases and J 1 base, with 8 bases left between them. The length of the CDR3 is 13 residues. The chain's CDR3 is CSVELGIQETQYF. In DNA, the CDR3 is TGCAGCGTTGAACTCGGAATCCAAGAGACCCAGTACTTC.

The V and J genes are TRBV4-1 and TRBJ1-5; D is unclear. Trimming left V 4 bases short and J 1 base short, with 8 bases between. The V gene's germline CDR1 is MGHRA and CDR2 YSYEKL. The CDR3 contains 14 residues. This chain's CDR3 is CASSPTPSNQPQHF. CDR3 nucleotides: TGCGCCAGCAGCCCAACCCCGAGCAATCAGCCCCAGCATTTT.

This clonotype was seen repeatedly, ten times or more. J is TRBJ1-6 and V is TRBV2; no reliable D call. The germline CDR1 and CDR2 sequences are SNHLY and FYNNEI. V was cut by 1 base and J by 4 bases, with 14 bases left in between. There are 17 residues in the CDR3. For the CDR3, the DNA is TGTGCCAGCAGTGAAGGGGGAGTCCATTTGTATAATTCACCCCTCCACTTT. This sequence encodes CASSEGGVHLYNSPLHF. Looking up the rest from reference TRBV2 and TRBJ1-6 gives the full variable domain: EPEVTQTPSHQVTQMGQEVILRCVPISNHLYFYWYRQILGQKVEFLVSFYNNEISEKSEIFDDQFSVERPDGSNFTLKIRSTKLEDSAMYFCASSEGGVHLYNSPLHFGNGTRLTVT.

This clonotype has ten or more counts. The chain uses TRBV2 and TRBJ1-5, with D unresolved. Germline V lookup: CDR1 SNHLY, CDR2 FYNNEI. Between the trimmed V and J ends, which lost 4 bases and 7 bases, there was a span of 11 bases. This CDR3 comprises 13 residues. The CDR3 DNA is TGTGCCAGCAGTGCCGCGGGTGAGCAGCCCCAGCATTTT. Protein: CASSAAGEQPQHF. Full variable domain (rest looked up from reference TRBV2 and TRBJ1-5): EPEVTQTPSHQVTQMGQEVILRCVPISNHLYFYWYRQILGQKVEFLVSFYNNEISEKSEIFDDQFSVERPDGSNFTLKIRSTKLEDSAMYFCASSAAGEQPQHFGDGTRLSIL.

This clonotype showed up just a few times. The V call is TRBV4-1, the J call TRBJ2-5, with D perhaps being TRBD1 or TRBD2 (5 bases each). Germline V gene lookup returns CDR1 MGHRA and CDR2 YSYEKL. CDR3 length: 13 residues. V was clipped by 4 bases and J by 2 bases, with 8 bases between them. The CDR3 spells CASSRGRQETQYF. CDR3 sequence (DNA): TGCGCCAGCAGCCGGGGACGGCAAGAGACCCAGTACTTC.

The chain uses TRBV6-1 and TRBJ2-1; a possible D gene is TRBD2 (7 bases). The CDR3 has 15 amino acids. Trimming removed 5 bases from V and 6 bases from J, with 17 bases in between. Germline assignment: CDR1 MNHNS and CDR2 SASEGT. The CDR3 DNA reads as TGTGCCAGCAGTTACAGGGCGGGAGTGGGCAATGAGCAGTTCTTC. Encoded protein: CASSYRAGVGNEQFF.

This clonotype was found many times. This chain connects TRBV10-2 to TRBJ2-5; possibly TRBD1 or TRBD2 for D (5 bases each). Germline CDR1 WSHSY, CDR2 SAAADI. The CDR3 has 14 residues. V lost 6 bases to trimming and J lost 4 bases, with 15 bases between them. The CDR3 protein is CASSLQGRGETQYF. CDR3 DNA: TGCGCCAGCAGCCTTCAGGGCCGGGGAGAGACCCAGTACTTC.

As regards this clonotype: A read error may produce the germline difference seen at one junction end. The CDR3 nucleotides are TGCAGTGCTAGAGGACGGACAGGGGAAACCTACGAGCGGTACTTC. This gives the protein CSARGRTGETYERYF. V gene TRBV20-1 combines with J gene TRBJ2-7; 9 nucleotides align to TRBD1. Germline lookup yields CDR1 DFQATT and CDR2 SNEGSKA (reference sequence). This CDR3 comprises 15 residues.

This sequence joins TRBV14 and TRBJ2-1; D gene uncertain. Germline V lookup: CDR1 SGHDN, CDR2 FVKESK. The CDR3 has 13 amino acids. V was cut by 4 bases and J by 5 bases, with 9 bases left in between. The CDR3 region has the DNA TGTGCCAGCAGCCCCCCCTACCACAATGAGCAGTTCTTC. Protein product: CASSPPYHNEQFF.

At least ten counts were recorded for this clonotype. This rearrangement joins TRBV24-1 to TRBJ2-1; D might be TRBD1 (5 bases). Germline CDR1 reads KGHDR; CDR2 reads SFDVKD. Trimming shortened V by 0 bases and J by 5 bases, and 10 bases separated the two germline ends. This CDR3 region has 15 residues. CDR3: CATSDLQGGHNEQFF. The CDR3 nucleotides read TGTGCCACCAGTGATTTGCAGGGCGGTCACAATGAGCAGTTCTTC.

This clonotype was seen at least ten times. This chain connects TRBV28 to TRBJ2-3; the match to TRBD2 covers 8 bases. V was pared by 1 base and J by 4 bases, with 4 bases of the junction left unmatched. CDR1 and CDR2 from the germline V gene are MDHEN and SYDVKM. The CDR3 loop spans 15 amino acids. DNA of the CDR3: TGTGCCAGCAGTTTATCGGGACTAGACTCAGATACGCAGTATTTT. Protein: CASSLSGLDSDTQYF.

V gene TRBV7-9 combines with J gene TRBJ2-2; D possibly corresponds to TRBD2 (5 bases). V dropped 1 base and J dropped 3 bases, with 18 bases sitting between them. This CDR3 spans 18 amino acids. Germline-derived CDR1 and CDR2 are SEHNR and FQNEAQ (reference sequence). The DNA of the CDR3 is TGTGCCAGCAGCTTAGAGCAACTAGGAACAGCTTACACCGGGGAGCTGTTTTTT. It yields the protein CASSLEQLGTAYTGELFF.

This clonotype was observed at least ten times. The chain couples TRBV20-1 to TRBJ2-7; 7 nucleotides align to TRBD2. There are 14 residues in the CDR3. Germline CDR1 reads DFQATT; CDR2 reads SNEGSKA (reference sequence). Unmatched junction bases numbered 11, after V lost 6 bases and J lost 3 bases. The CDR3 is CSAPRSSGNYEQYF. CDR3 DNA sequence: TGCAGTGCCCCGAGGTCAAGCGGGAACTACGAGCAGTACTTC.

This clonotype was observed many times. The rearrangement joins TRBV5-1 to TRBJ2-1, with unresolved D. V was cut by 0 bases and J by 0 bases, with 10 bases left in between. Per germline, CDR1 SGHRS and CDR2 YFSETQ. The CDR3 runs to 16 residues. In nucleotides, the CDR3 is TGCGCCAGCAGCTTGGAGGGCGCGTTCTCCTACAATGAGCAGTTCTTC. It is translated as CASSLEGAFSYNEQFF.

A remark on this clonotype: This may arise from a read error, as a much more abundant clone is one base away. The CDR3 loop reads CASRVLGDLEAFF. Written as DNA, the CDR3 is TGTGCCAGCAGAGTGCTGGGTGACCTTGAAGCTTTCTTT. V usage is TRBV27 and J usage is TRBJ1-1; D gene ambiguous. Trimming removed 6 bases from V and 7 bases from J, with 15 bases in between. Germline V gives CDR1 MNHEY, CDR2 SMNVEV (reference sequence). The CDR3 has 13 residues.

This clonotype was seen a few times. A much more abundant neighbour one base away suggests this may be a read error. The conserved phenylalanine or tryptophan is not found at the CDR3 terminus, so this likely reflects a read error. V usage is TRBV6-2 or TRBV6-3 and J usage is TRBJ1-1; possibly TRBD1 for D (5 bases). The germline CDR1 and CDR2 sequences are MNHEY and SVGEGT. V gave up 8 bases and J gave up 6 bases, with 19 bases separating them. This CDR3 is 14 amino acids long. CDR3 DNA: TGTGCCAGCTCCAGGAGGGCTGCGGGGCCTGAAGCTTTCCTT. The encoded protein is CASSRRAAGPEAFL.

In the case of this clonotype: This may come from a read error, since a much larger clone is one base off. Written as DNA, the CDR3 is TGTGCCAGCAGCTTGCGGGGGAACGAGCAGCACTTC. This codes for CASSLRGNEQHF. J is TRBJ2-7 and V is TRBV5-4; D is perhaps TRBD2 (6 bases). The CDR3 is 12 residues long. Germline CDR1 reads SGHNT; CDR2 reads YYREEE (reference sequence).

The table lists this clonotype with many counts. CDR3 loop: CASSFPSGGDQETQYF. CDR3 nucleotide sequence: TGTGCCAGCAGTTTTCCTAGCGGGGGGGACCAAGAGACCCAGTACTTC. The chain uses TRBV28 and TRBJ2-5, with TRBD2 matching over 12 bases. The CDR3 extends over 16 amino acids. CDR1 is MDHEN and CDR2 is SYDVKM in the germline V gene. Trimming took 3 bases from V and 0 from J; bases not matched to a gene: 2.

This clonotype was counted ten times or more. This sequence joins TRBV5-1 and TRBJ2-3; perhaps TRBD1 as D (5 bases). V dropped 0 bases and J dropped 0 bases, with 8 bases sitting between them. This CDR3 has 15 amino acids. CDR1 SGHRS and CDR2 YFSETQ come from the germline V gene. The CDR3 DNA reads TGCGCCAGCAGCTTGGAAGGGGTCAGCACAGATACGCAGTATTTT. Its translation is CASSLEGVSTDTQYF. Using reference TRBV5-1 and TRBJ2-3 for the parts outside the CDR3, the full variable domain is KAGVTQTPRYLIKTRGQQVTLSCSPISGHRSVSWYQQTPGQGLQFLFEYFSETQRNKGNFPGRFSGRQFSNSRSEMNVSTLELGDSALYLCASSLEGVSTDTQYFGPGTRLTVL.

The table lists this clonotype with many counts. This rearrangement joins TRBV19 to TRBJ1-5, with 12 positions matching TRBD1. The CDR3 is 15 amino acids. Germline assignment: CDR1 LNHDA and CDR2 SQIVND (reference sequence). V shed 3 bases, J shed 6 bases, and the junction held 3 bases outside the gene matches. The CDR3 is CASSMGQGAGQPQHF. DNA of the CDR3: TGTGCCAGTAGTATGGGACAGGGGGCCGGTCAGCCCCAGCATTTT.

This clonotype has at least ten counts. This rearrangement joins TRBV6-1 to TRBJ2-4, with 8 positions matching TRBD1. This CDR3 is 14 amino acids long. With 8 bases clipped from V and 2 bases from J, the junction kept 5 bases outside the gene matches. Germline CDR1 reads MNHNS; CDR2 reads SASEGT. The DNA of the CDR3 is TGTGCCAGCGAGACAGGGGCGACCAAAAACATTCAGTACTTC. This gives the protein CASETGATKNIQYF.